Sequencing of this T cell receptor beta chain was carried out in a study of T cell responses to AZD1222 COVID-19 vaccine. CDR1 and CDR2 (germline): LGHDT, YNNKEL (reference sequence). The CDR3 sequence is 17 residues long. V lost 4 bases and J lost 3; bases outside the gene matches: 5. Clones were sequenced by immunoSEQ multiplex PCR, and TCRdb holds only the in-frame ones, with some missing. The sample shows around 150,000 clones, about nine tenths of them seen only once. Sequencing was performed on peripheral blood, taken 28 days after the second AZD1222 dose. The sequence came from an adult who received the AZD1222 COVID-19 vaccine. The chain employs TRBV3-1 (or the pseudogene TRBV3-2) and TRBJ2-6; TRBD1 matches 11 bases. This CDR3 reads CASSPTGTGGGANVLTF. The CDR3 region has the DNA TGTGCCAGCAGCCCCACCGGGACAGGGGGTGGGGCCAACGTCCTGACTTTC.